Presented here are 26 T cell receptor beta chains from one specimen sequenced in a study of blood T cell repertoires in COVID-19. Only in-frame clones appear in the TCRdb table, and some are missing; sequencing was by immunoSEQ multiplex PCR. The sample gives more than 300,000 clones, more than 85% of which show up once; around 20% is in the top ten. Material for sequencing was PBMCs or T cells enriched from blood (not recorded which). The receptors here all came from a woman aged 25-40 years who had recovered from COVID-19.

Written as DNA, the CDR3 is TGTGCCAGTTCGAAGACAGAAAATCCCTACGAGCAGTACTTC. This translates into CASSKTENPYEQYF. The V call is TRBV19, the J call TRBJ2-7; D is perhaps TRBD1 (5 bases). This CDR3 is built from 14 residues. Germline V gene data show CDR1 as LNHDA and CDR2 as SQIVND (reference sequence). Trimming removed 8 bases from V and 2 bases from J, with 16 bases in between.

The CDR3 spells CASSARGSQPQHF. The CDR3 DNA sequence: TGTGCCAGCAGTGCCCGGGGGAGTCAGCCCCAGCATTTT. The rearrangement uses TRBV2 and TRBJ1-5, with D possibly TRBD1 on 5 matching bases. The V end was cut by 4 bases, the J end by 6 bases, with 10 bases between. Germline V gene sequence: CDR1 SNHLY, CDR2 FYNNEI. This CDR3 has 13 amino acids. The entire variable domain, with the rest obtained from reference TRBV2 and TRBJ1-5, is as follows: EPEVTQTPSHQVTQMGQEVILRCVPISNHLYFYWYRQILGQKVEFLVSFYNNEISEKSEIFDDQFSVERPDGSNFTLKIRSTKLEDSAMYFCASSARGSQPQHFGDGTRLSIL.

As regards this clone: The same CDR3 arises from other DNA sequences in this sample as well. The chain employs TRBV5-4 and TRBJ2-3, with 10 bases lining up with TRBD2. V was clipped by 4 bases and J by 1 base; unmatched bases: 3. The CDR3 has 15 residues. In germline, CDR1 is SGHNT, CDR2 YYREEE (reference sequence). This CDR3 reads CASSRTSGGTDTQYF. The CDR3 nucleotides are TGTGCCAGCAGCCGAACTAGCGGGGGCACAGATACGCAGTATTTT.

CDR3 nucleotides: TGCAGCGTTGAAGGCAGGACAGGGGGCCCGTTCACTGAAGCTTTCTTT. This codes for CSVEGRTGGPFTEAFF. The V gene is TRBV29-1, the J gene TRBJ1-1; TRBD1 agrees at 11 bases. The CDR3 extends over 16 amino acids. The germline V gene has CDR1 SQVTM and CDR2 ANQGSEA. V lost 1 base to trimming and J lost 4 bases; unmatched junction nucleotides: 8.

Written as DNA, the CDR3 is TGTGCCAGCAGTCGTCAGGGGAACACTGAAGCTTTCTTT. Residues: CASSRQGNTEAFF. The rearrangement uses TRBV6-6 and TRBJ1-1, with D tentatively TRBD1 (5 bases). V was clipped by 5 bases and J by 1 base, with 8 bases between them. Germline CDR1 and CDR2: MNHNY and SVGAGI (reference sequence). This CDR3 comprises 13 residues.

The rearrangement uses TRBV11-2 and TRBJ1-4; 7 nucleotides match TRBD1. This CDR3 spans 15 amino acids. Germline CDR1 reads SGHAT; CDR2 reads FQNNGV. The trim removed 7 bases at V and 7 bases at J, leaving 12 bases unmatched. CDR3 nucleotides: TGTGCCAGCACCCAAGAGAGGGGGCTCAGTGAAAAACTGTTTTTT. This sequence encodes CASTQERGLSEKLFF.

This CDR3 is CASSPQSGTGGKKETQYF. The CDR3 nucleotides are TGTGCCAGTAGTCCGCAATCCGGGACAGGGGGAAAGAAAGAGACCCAGTACTTC. The chain is built from TRBV19 and TRBJ2-5; 11 nucleotides align to TRBD1. The V and J ends lost 5 bases and 3 bases, in that order; junction bases with no gene match: 14. Looked up from germline, CDR1 is LNHDA and CDR2 is SQIVND (reference sequence). The length of the CDR3 is 18 residues.

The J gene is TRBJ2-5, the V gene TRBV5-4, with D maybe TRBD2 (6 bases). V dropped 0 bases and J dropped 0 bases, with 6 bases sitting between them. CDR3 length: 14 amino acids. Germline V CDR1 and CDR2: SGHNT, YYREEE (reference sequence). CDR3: CASSLGGDQETQYF. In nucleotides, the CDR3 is TGTGCCAGCAGCTTGGGCGGGGACCAAGAGACCCAGTACTTC.

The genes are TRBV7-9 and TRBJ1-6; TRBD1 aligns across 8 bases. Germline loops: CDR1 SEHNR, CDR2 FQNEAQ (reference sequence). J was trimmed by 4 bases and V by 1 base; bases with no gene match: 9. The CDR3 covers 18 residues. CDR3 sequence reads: CASSLENRGKQYNSPLHF. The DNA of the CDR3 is TGTGCCAGCAGCTTAGAGAACAGGGGGAAACAATATAATTCACCCCTCCACTTT.

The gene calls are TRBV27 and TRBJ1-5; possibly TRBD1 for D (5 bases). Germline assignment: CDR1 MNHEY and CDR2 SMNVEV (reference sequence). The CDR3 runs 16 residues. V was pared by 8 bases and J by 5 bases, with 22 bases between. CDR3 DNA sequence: TGTGCCAGCTTGGCAACCAGGAGTTTAGGGGATCAGCCCCAGCATTTT. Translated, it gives CASLATRSLGDQPQHF.

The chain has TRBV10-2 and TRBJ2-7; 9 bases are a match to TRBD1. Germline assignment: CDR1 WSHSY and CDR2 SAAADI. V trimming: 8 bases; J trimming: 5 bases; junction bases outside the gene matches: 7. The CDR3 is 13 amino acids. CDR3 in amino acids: CASEGQGKNEQYF. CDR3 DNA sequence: TGCGCCAGCGAGGGACAGGGTAAAAACGAGCAGTACTTC.

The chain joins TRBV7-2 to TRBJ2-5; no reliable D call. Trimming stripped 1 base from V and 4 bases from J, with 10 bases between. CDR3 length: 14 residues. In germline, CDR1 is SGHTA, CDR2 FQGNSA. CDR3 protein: CASSLGSLRETQYF. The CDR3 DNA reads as TGTGCCAGCAGCTTAGGATCACTAAGAGAGACCCAGTACTTC.

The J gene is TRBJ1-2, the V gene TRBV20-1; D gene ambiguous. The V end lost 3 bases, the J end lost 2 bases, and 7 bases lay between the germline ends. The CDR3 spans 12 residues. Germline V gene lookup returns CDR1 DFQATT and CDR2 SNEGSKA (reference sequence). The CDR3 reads CSASQENYGYTF. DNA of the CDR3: TGCAGTGCTAGTCAAGAGAACTATGGCTACACCTTC.

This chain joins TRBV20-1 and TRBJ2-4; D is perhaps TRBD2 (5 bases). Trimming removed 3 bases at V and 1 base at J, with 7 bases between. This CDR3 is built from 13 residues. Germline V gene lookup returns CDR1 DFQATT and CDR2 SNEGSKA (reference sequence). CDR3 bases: TGCAGTGCTAGTACGGGGGCCAAAAACATTCAGTACTTC. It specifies CSASTGAKNIQYF.

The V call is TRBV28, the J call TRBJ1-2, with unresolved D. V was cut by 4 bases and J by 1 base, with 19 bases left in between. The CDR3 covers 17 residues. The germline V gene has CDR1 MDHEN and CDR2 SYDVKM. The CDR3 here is CASSSPVRDRGNYGYTF. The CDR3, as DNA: TGTGCCAGCAGTTCCCCAGTCCGGGATCGGGGTAACTATGGCTACACCTTC.

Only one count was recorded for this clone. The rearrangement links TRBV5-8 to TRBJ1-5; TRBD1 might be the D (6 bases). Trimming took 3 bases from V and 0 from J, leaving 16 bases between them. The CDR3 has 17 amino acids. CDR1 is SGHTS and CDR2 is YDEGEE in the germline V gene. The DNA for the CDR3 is TGTGCCAGCAGCTACCACAGGGCCGCTTTTAGCAATCAGCCCCAGCATTTT. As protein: CASSYHRAAFSNQPQHF.

The DNA for the CDR3 is TGTGCCAGCAGCCATTTGACGCACAGGGGAAGAAACAATCAGCCCCAGCATTTT. This translates into CASSHLTHRGRNNQPQHF. The chain is built from TRBV7-8 and TRBJ1-5; 7 bases are shared with TRBD1. Germline V gene lookup returns CDR1 SGHVS and CDR2 FQNEAQ. V lost 5 bases to trimming and J lost 3 bases; unmatched junction nucleotides: 16. This CDR3 has 18 residues. Combining the CDR3 with reference TRBV7-8 and TRBJ1-5 gives the whole variable domain GAGVSQSPRYKVAKRGQDVALRCDPISGHVSLFWYQQALGQGPEFLTYFQNEAQLDKSGLPSDRFFAERPEGSVSTLKIQRTQQEDSAVYLCASSHLTHRGRNNQPQHFGDGTRLSIL.

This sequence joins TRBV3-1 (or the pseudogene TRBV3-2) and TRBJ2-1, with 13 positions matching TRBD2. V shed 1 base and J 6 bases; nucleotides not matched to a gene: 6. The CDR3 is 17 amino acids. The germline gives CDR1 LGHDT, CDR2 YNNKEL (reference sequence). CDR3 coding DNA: TGTGCCAGCAGCCAAGTAGCCGGGACTAGCGGGGTCAATGAGCAGTTCTTC. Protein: CASSQVAGTSGVNEQFF.

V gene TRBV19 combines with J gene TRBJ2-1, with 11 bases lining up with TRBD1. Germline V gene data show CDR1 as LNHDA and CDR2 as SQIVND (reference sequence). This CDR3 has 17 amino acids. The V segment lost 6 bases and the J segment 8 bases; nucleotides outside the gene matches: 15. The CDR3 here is CASRSSGTGGDVYEQFF. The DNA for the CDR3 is TGTGCCAGTAGATCGTCCGGGACAGGGGGTGATGTATATGAGCAGTTCTTC.

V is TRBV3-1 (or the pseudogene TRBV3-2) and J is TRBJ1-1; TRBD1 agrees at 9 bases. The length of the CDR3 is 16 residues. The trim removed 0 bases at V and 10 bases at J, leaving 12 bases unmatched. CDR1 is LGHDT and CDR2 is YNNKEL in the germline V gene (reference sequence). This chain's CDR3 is CASSQDRGQGPPGAFF. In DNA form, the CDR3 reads TGTGCCAGCAGCCAAGATCGGGGACAGGGCCCTCCGGGAGCTTTCTTT.

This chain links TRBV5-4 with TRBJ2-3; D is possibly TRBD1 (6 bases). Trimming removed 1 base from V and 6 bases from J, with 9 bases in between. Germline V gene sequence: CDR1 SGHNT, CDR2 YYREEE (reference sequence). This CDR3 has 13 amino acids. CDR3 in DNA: TGTGCCAGCAGCTTGAGCAGGGGTGATACGCAGTATTTT. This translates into CASSLSRGDTQYF.

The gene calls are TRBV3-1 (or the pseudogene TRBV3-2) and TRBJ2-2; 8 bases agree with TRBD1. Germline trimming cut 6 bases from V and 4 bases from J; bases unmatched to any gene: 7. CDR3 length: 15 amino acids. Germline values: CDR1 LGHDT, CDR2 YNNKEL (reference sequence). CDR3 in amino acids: CASSQGAAGTGELFF. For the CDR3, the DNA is TGTGCCAGCAGTCAGGGGGCCGCAGGCACCGGGGAGCTGTTTTTT.

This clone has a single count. The CDR3 sequence is CASSLKQGYFLGETQYF. The CDR3 coding sequence is TGTGCCAGCAGCTTAAAACAGGGATACTTCCTAGGGGAGACCCAGTACTTC. The J gene is TRBJ2-5, the V gene TRBV11-2, with a weak D call TRBD1 (6 bases). Germline assignment: CDR1 SGHAT and CDR2 FQNNGV. The CDR3 contains 17 residues. V was shortened by 2 bases and J by 5 bases, with 21 bases between the two germline ends.

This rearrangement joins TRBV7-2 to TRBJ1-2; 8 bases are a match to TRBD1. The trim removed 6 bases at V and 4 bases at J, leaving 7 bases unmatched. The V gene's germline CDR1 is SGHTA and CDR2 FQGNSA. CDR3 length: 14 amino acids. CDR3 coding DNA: TGTGCCAGCAGACCGGGGACAGGCTCCTATGGCTACACCTTC. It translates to CASRPGTGSYGYTF.

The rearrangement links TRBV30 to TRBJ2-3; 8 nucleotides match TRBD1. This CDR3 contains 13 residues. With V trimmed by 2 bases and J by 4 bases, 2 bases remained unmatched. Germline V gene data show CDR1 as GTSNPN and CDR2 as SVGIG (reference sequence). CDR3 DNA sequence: TGTGCCTGGAGTATACAGGGGGCAGATACGCAGTATTTT. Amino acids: CAWSIQGADTQYF.

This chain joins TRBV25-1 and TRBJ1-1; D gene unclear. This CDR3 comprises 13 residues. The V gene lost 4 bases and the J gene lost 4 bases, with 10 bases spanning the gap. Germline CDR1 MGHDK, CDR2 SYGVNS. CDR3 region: CASSGYEGTEAFF. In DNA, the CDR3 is TGTGCCAGCAGTGGATATGAGGGCACTGAAGCTTTCTTT.